The following is a T cell receptor (beta chain) sequence with its context. Other nucleotide sequences from this sample produce the same CDR3. This sample is drawn from a study of blood T cell repertoires in COVID-19. Using immunoSEQ multiplex PCR, the repertoire was profiled, and TCRdb retains in-frame clones only, with some absent. Of about 400,000 clones in the sample, roughly 90% were seen once. In germline, CDR1 is KGHSH, CDR2 LQKENI. V lost 0 bases and J 1 base, leaving 4 bases between the germline ends. This CDR3 has 14 amino acids. The TCR originated in a woman in her 30s who had recovered from COVID-19. Sequenced input: PBMCs or T cells enriched from blood (not recorded which). The chain links TRBV18 to TRBJ1-5; D is uncertain. This CDR3 reads CASSPPSSNQPQHF. CDR3 DNA: TGTGCCAGCTCACCACCTTCGAGCAATCAGCCCCAGCATTTT.